This T cell receptor beta chain was found in a study of shared clonotypes between healthy human individuals. Overall study: Each donor's CD8 memory used one plate, CD8 naive two, each CD4 subset three.

Original handling: Sequence data from immunoSEQ were junction-only and lacked quality scores; consequently, filtering differed. The data were produced by immunoSEQ multiplex PCR, yet TCRdb's version contains in-frame clones alone and is incomplete. V, J and clone size were drawn from that table, and D and trimming were deduced from the DNA. The sample shows about 2.4 million clones, over 85% of them seen only once. Researchers partitioned CD4+ cells into CD45RA+ naive and CD45RA-negative memory subsets. This TCR came from a man aged 18 to 29 in good health. Some clones in this sample may be carry-over from other donors' samples. Sequencing used naive CD4+ T cells from PBMCs. As for subset: CD45RA+ positively selected.

Here the CDR3 DNA reads TGCGCCAGCAGCTTGGGAGGGACTCAGCCCCAGCATTTT. This sequence encodes CASSLGGTQPQHF. The chain combines TRBV5-1 with TRBJ1-5, with a tentative D call TRBD1 (5 bases). This CDR3 has 13 amino acids. Germline CDR1 is SGHRS and CDR2 is YFSETQ. V was shortened by 0 bases and J by 6 bases, with 7 bases between the two germline ends.